These 15 T cell receptor beta chains originate from one sample sequenced in a study of CD8+ T cells in alopecia areata. RNA was isolated and reverse transcribed to cDNA, the sequencing template. The repertoire was sequenced with immunoSEQ multiplex PCR; TCRdb's copy has only in-frame clones and lacks some. The table lists roughly 120,000 clones, 55% to 80% of them singletons. Sequencing used CD4+ T cells sorted from blood. These receptors originate from a human donor in good health.

V gene TRBV12-5 combines with J gene TRBJ1-2, with no clear D. The CDR3 sequence is 14 residues long. Trimming took 0 bases from V and 5 from J, leaving 10 bases between them. The germline CDR1 and CDR2 sequences are LGHNT and FRNRAP. For the CDR3, the DNA is TGTGCTAGTGGTTTGGTACCGAGAGAATATGGCTACACCTTC. Protein: CASGLVPREYGYTF.

This chain links TRBV18 with TRBJ1-1; no firm D call. V was clipped by 4 bases and J by 0 bases, with 6 bases between them. The CDR3 extends over 13 amino acids. The germline gives CDR1 KGHSH, CDR2 LQKENI. CDR3 amino acids: CASSQAMNTEAFF. CDR3 DNA sequence: TGTGCCAGCTCACAGGCGATGAACACTGAAGCTTTCTTT.

Concerning this clone: This specimen includes other DNA sequences encoding the same CDR3. The V and J genes are TRBV5-1 and TRBJ2-5, with 8 bases aligning to TRBD1. The germline CDR1 and CDR2 sequences are SGHRS and YFSETQ. CDR3 length: 14 residues. Germline trimming cut 2 bases from V and 2 bases from J; bases unmatched to any gene: 2. CDR3 sequence reads: CASSLQGEQETQYF. CDR3 sequence (DNA): TGCGCCAGCAGCTTACAGGGGGAGCAAGAGACCCAGTACTTC.

This clone was observed a few times. The rearrangement uses TRBV4-2 and TRBJ2-7, with D perhaps TRBD2 (6 bases). This CDR3 spans 16 amino acids. The germline V and J ends were trimmed by 4 bases and 2 bases, with 18 bases remaining between them. Germline CDR1 LGHNA, CDR2 YNFKEQ. The CDR3 DNA is TGTGCCAGCAGCCTCCGACCGGTAGCGGCACCCTACGAGCAGTACTTC. Protein product: CASSLRPVAAPYEQYF.

This rearrangement joins TRBV6-5 to TRBJ2-7, with D perhaps given as TRBD1 or TRBD2 (5 bases each). The V gene lost 6 bases and the J gene lost 2 bases, with 11 bases spanning the gap. This CDR3 has 13 amino acids. Germline V gene sequence: CDR1 MNHEY, CDR2 SVGAGI. The CDR3 DNA is TGTGCCAGCAGGGAGAGGGGACCCTACGAGCAGTACTTC. Its protein is CASRERGPYEQYF.

This clone was recorded once. The rearrangement links TRBV29-1 to TRBJ1-2; D gene unclear. Deletions cut 1 base from V and 2 bases from J, with 5 bases between. The CDR3 loop spans 12 amino acids. Looked up from germline, CDR1 is SQVTM and CDR2 is ANQGSEA. The chain's CDR3 is CSVEVGNYGYTF. As DNA, the CDR3 is TGCAGCGTTGAAGTCGGAAACTATGGCTACACCTTC.

The rearrangement uses TRBV9 and TRBJ2-1, with D perhaps matching TRBD1 (5 bases). Germline lookup yields CDR1 SGDLS and CDR2 YYNGEE. The CDR3 spans 15 residues. V lost 4 bases and J lost 0, with 11 bases in between. The chain's CDR3 is CASSPVGVSYNEQFF. The CDR3, as DNA: TGTGCCAGCAGCCCGGTAGGGGTCTCCTACAATGAGCAGTTCTTC.

The V gene is TRBV7-9, the J gene TRBJ1-1; TRBD1 aligns across 8 bases. Unmatched junction bases numbered 10, after V lost 4 bases and J lost 6 bases. This CDR3 has 15 amino acids. Germline V gene lookup returns CDR1 SEHNR and CDR2 FQNEAQ (reference sequence). Here the CDR3 DNA reads TGTGCCAGCAGCTCAGACAGGGGACTGGGGTCTGAAGCTTTCTTT. This translates into CASSSDRGLGSEAFF.

This clone was counted a single time. The rearrangement uses TRBV2 and TRBJ1-2; D is ambiguous. Trimming left V 0 bases short and J 3 bases short, with 5 bases between. This CDR3 spans 13 amino acids. Per the germline V gene, CDR1 is SNHLY and CDR2 is FYNNEI. The CDR3 DNA reads TGTGCCAGCAGTGAAGCGCCCGACTATGGCTACACCTTC. Residues: CASSEAPDYGYTF. Full variable domain (missing parts from reference TRBV2 and TRBJ1-2): EPEVTQTPSHQVTQMGQEVILRCVPISNHLYFYWYRQILGQKVEFLVSFYNNEISEKSEIFDDQFSVERPDGSNFTLKIRSTKLEDSAMYFCASSEAPDYGYTFGSGTRLTVV.

The chain is built from TRBV10-3 and TRBJ2-3; D is possibly TRBD1 (5 bases). CDR3 size: 15 residues. Germline V gives CDR1 ENHRY, CDR2 SYGVKD. The V end was cut by 1 base, the J end by 1 base, with 9 bases between. CDR3 nucleotides: TGTGCCATCAGTGAGTTAGGGGTGGGCACAGATACGCAGTATTTT. The encoded protein is CAISELGVGTDTQYF.

This rearrangement joins TRBV7-6 to TRBJ2-1, with 7 bases fitting TRBD1. Trimming took 5 bases from V and 0 from J; bases not matched to a gene: 7. There are 16 residues in the CDR3. Germline V gene lookup returns CDR1 SGHVS and CDR2 FNYEAQ. CDR3 bases: TGTGCCAGCAGCCGGAGAGGGGGCAGCTCCTACAATGAGCAGTTCTTC. Amino acid sequence: CASSRRGGSSYNEQFF.

There are a few counts of this clone. The V gene is TRBV6-4, the J gene TRBJ2-1; either TRBD1 or TRBD2 may supply D (5 bases each). V lost 2 bases and J lost 2, with 10 bases in between. Per germline, CDR1 MRHNA and CDR2 SNTAGT. This CDR3 contains 15 residues. CDR3 coding DNA: TGTGCCAGCAGTGACGAGGGACGTACCTACAATGAGCAGTTCTTC. Translated, it gives CASSDEGRTYNEQFF.

The chain uses TRBV5-6 and TRBJ1-2, with 10 positions matching TRBD1. The CDR3 length is 18 residues. CDR1 and CDR2 from the germline V gene are SGHDT and YYEEEE. Trimming cost V 0 bases and J 4 bases; bases outside gene matches: 12. CDR3 amino acids: CASSLGRGTGVSSYGYTF. In nucleotides, the CDR3 is TGTGCCAGCAGCTTGGGGCGCGGGACAGGGGTTTCAAGCTATGGCTACACCTTC. Drawing the rest from reference TRBV5-6 and TRBJ1-2, the complete variable domain is DAGVTQSPTHLIKTRGQQVTLRCSPKSGHDTVSWYQQALGQGPQFIFQYYEEEERQRGNFPDRFSGHQFPNYSSELNVNALLLGDSALYLCASSLGRGTGVSSYGYTFGSGTRLTVV.

This chain links TRBV4-1 with TRBJ2-2; D is unresolved. Trimming shortened V by 1 base and J by 1 base, and 7 bases separated the two germline ends. The CDR3 loop spans 15 amino acids. The germline CDR1 and CDR2 sequences are MGHRA and YSYEKL. CDR3 protein: CASSQGPGNTGELFF. The CDR3 DNA follows: TGCGCCAGCAGCCAAGGGCCGGGGAACACCGGGGAGCTGTTTTTT.

This rearrangement joins TRBV6-5 to TRBJ2-7; 11 bases agree with TRBD2. Germline V gene sequence: CDR1 MNHEY, CDR2 SVGAGI. Trimming at V came to 11 bases and at J to 11 bases, leaving 8 bases not matched to a gene. The CDR3 is 11 residues long. The CDR3 reads CAAGSGGEKYF. Written as DNA, the CDR3 is TGTGCCGCTGGTAGCGGGGGGGAAAAGTACTTC.